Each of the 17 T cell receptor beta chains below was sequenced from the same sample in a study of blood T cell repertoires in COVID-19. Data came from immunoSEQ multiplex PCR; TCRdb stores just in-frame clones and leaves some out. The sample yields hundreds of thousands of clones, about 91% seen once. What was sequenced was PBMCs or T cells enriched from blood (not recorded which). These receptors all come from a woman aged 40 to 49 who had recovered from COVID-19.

This chain's CDR3 is CASSQEGTRNTGELFF. CDR3 bases: TGTGCCAGCAGCCAGGAGGGCACTAGGAACACCGGGGAGCTGTTTTTT. The chain has TRBV4-2 and TRBJ2-2; D perhaps matches TRBD2 (6 bases). The CDR3 is 16 residues long. The germline gives CDR1 LGHNA, CDR2 YNFKEQ. V lost 3 bases and J lost 1, with 12 bases in between.

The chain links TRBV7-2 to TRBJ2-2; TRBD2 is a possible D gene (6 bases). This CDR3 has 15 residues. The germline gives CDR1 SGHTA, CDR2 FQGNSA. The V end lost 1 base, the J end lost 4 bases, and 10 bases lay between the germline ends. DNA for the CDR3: TGTGCCAGCAGCTTAGACCGGGGAGGCACCGGGGAGCTGTTTTTT. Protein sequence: CASSLDRGGTGELFF.

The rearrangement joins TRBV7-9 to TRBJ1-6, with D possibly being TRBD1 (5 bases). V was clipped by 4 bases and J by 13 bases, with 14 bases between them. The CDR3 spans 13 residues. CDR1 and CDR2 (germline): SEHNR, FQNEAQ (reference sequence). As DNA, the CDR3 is TGTGCCAGCAGCTGGGACTCCGACGCGCCCCTCCACTTT. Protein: CASSWDSDAPLHF. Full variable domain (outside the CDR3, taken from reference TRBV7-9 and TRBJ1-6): DTGVSQNPRHKITKRGQNVTFRCDPISEHNRLYWYRQTLGQGPEFLTYFQNEAQLEKSRLLSDRFSAERPKGSFSTLEIQRTEQGDSAMYLCASSWDSDAPLHFGNGTRLTVT.

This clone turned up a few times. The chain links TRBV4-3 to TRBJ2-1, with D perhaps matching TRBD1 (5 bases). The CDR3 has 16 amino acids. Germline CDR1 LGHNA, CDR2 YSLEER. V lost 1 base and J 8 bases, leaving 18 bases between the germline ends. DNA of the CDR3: TGCGCCAGCAGCCAAGCCGTCGGGCCTCAGGGCGATGAGCAGTTCTTC. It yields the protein CASSQAVGPQGDEQFF.

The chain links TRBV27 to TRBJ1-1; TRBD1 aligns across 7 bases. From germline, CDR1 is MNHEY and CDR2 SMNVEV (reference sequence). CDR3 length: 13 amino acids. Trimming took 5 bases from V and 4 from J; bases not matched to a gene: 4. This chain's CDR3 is CASSQTGPTEAFF. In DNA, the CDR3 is TGTGCCAGCAGTCAGACAGGGCCCACTGAAGCTTTCTTT.

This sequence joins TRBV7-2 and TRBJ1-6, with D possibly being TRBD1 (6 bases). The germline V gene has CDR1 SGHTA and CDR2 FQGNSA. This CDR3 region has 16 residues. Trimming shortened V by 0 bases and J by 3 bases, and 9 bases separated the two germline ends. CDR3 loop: CASSLAATGYNSPLHF. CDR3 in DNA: TGTGCCAGCAGCTTAGCTGCGACAGGCTATAATTCACCCCTCCACTTT.

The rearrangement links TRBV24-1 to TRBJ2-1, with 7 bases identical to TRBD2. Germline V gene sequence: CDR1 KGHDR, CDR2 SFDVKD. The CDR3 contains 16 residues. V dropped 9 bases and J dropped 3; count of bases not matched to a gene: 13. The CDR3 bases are TGTGCCACCTCGCCATCGGGGAGGGCAGACTACAATGAGCAGTTCTTC. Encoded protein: CATSPSGRADYNEQFF.

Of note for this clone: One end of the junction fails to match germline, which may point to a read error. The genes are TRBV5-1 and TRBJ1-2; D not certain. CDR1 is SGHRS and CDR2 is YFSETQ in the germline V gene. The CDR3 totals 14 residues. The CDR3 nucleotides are TGCGCCAGCACCTTGGGAGGCCCTCGGCATGGCTACACCTTC. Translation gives CASTLGGPRHGYTF.

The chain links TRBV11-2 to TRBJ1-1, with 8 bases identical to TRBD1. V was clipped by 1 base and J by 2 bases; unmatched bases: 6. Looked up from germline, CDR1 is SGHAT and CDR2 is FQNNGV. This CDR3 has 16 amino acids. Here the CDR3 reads CASSLAVGQGNTEAFF. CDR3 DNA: TGTGCCAGCAGCTTAGCCGTCGGACAGGGCAACACTGAAGCTTTCTTT. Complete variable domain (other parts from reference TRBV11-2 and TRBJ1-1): EAGVAQSPRYKIIEKRQSVAFWCNPISGHATLYWYQQILGQGPKLLIQFQNNGVVDDSQLPKDRFSAERLKGVDSTLKIQPAKLEDSAVYLCASSLAVGQGNTEAFFGQGTRLTVV.

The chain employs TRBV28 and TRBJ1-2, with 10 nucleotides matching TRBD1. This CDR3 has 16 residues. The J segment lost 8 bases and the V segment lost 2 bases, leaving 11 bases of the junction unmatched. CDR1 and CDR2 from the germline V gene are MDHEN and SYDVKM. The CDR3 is CASSLGQRQGASGYTF. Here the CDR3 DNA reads TGTGCCAGCAGTTTAGGTCAACGACAGGGGGCGTCAGGCTACACCTTC.

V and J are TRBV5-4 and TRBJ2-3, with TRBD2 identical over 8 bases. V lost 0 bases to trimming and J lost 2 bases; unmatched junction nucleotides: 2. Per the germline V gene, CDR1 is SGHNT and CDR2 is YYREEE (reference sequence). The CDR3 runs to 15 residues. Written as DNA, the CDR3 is TGTGCCAGCAGCTTGGCGGGAGGGGTCACAGATACGCAGTATTTT. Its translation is CASSLAGGVTDTQYF.

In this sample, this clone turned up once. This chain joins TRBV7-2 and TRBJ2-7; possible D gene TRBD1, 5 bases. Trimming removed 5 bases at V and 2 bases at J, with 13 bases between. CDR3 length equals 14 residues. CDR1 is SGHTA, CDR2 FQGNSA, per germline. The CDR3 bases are TGTGCCAGCAGCGATTCTAGGGGCGCCTACGAGCAGTACTTC. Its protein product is CASSDSRGAYEQYF.

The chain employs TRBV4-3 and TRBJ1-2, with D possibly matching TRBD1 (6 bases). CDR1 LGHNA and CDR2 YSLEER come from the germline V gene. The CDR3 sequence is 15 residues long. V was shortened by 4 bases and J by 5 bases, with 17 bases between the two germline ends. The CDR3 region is CASSPHEEGGYGYTF. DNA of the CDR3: TGCGCCAGCAGCCCACATGAGGAAGGGGGTTATGGCTACACCTTC.

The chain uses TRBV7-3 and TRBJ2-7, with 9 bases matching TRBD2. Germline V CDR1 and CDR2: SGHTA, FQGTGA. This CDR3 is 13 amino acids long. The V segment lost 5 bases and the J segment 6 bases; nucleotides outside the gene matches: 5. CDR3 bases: TGTGCCAGCAGCCCCGGGCGGGGGGGCGAGCAGTACTTC. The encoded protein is CASSPGRGGEQYF.

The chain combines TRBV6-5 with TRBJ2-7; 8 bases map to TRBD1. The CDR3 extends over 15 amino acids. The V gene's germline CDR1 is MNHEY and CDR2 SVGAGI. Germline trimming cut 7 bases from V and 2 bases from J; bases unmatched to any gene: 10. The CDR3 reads CASTPWWTGTYEQYF. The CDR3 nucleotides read TGTGCCAGCACCCCGTGGTGGACAGGGACCTACGAGCAGTACTTC.

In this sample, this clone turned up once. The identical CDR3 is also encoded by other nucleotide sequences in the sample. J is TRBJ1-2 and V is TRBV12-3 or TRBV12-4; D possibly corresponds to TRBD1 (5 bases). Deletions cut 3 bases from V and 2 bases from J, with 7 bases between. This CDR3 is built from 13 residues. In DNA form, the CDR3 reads TGTGCCAGCAGTTTGACAGTAAACTATGGCTACACCTTC. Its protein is CASSLTVNYGYTF.

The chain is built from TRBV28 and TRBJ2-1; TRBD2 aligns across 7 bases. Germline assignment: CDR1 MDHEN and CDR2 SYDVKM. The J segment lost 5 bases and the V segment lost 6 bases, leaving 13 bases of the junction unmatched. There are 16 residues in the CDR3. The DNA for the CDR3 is TGTGCCAGCAGCCCCGGAGTGGGGCGGGGGAACAATGAGCAGTTCTTC. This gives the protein CASSPGVGRGNNEQFF. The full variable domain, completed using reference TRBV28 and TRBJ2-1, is DVKVTQSSRYLVKRTGEKVFLECVQDMDHENMFWYRQDPGLGLRLIYFSYDVKMKEKGDIPEGYSVSREKKERFSLILESASTNQTSMYLCASSPGVGRGNNEQFFGPGTRLTVL.